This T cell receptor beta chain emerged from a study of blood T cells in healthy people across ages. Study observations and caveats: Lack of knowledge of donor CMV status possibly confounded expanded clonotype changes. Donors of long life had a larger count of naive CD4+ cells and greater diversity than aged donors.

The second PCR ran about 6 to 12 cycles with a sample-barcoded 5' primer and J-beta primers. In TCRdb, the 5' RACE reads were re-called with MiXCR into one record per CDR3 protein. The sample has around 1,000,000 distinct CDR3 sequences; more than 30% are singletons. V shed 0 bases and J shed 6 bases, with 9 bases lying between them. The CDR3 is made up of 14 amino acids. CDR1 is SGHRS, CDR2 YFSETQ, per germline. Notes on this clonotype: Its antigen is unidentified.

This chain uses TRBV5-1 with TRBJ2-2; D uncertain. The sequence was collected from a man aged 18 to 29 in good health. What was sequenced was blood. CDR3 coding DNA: TGCGCCAGCAGCTTGGACAGACTCCCCGGGGAGCTGTTTTTT. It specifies CASSLDRLPGELFF.